This T cell receptor (beta chain) was documented in a study of T-cell reconstitution after alpha-beta-depleted transplantation in children. Broader study findings: Once a year had passed after transplant, T-cell counts and diversity came mostly from newly produced T cells. The origin of alpha-beta T cells about two months after transplant was reportedly several hundred expanded graft clones. After transplant, high TCRbeta diversity at day 60 in some patients arose from surviving recipient T cells and thymic progenitors.

Preparation of the TCRbeta library involved a method that used unique molecular identifiers. MiXCR, run by TCRdb on the PCR reads, gives a single entry per CDR3 protein. Here the sample spans around 580,000 distinct CDR3 sequences, 25% to 30% being singletons. Germline CDR1 and CDR2: LGHDT and YNNKEL (reference sequence). CDR3 length: 17 residues. The V and J ends lost 2 bases and 3 bases respectively, with 16 bases between them. On this clonotype itself: Its antigen remains unidentified.

Sequenced material: PBMCs, taken before TCRalphabeta/CD19-depleted stem cell transplant. J is TRBJ1-4 and V is TRBV3-1, with D perhaps matching TRBD1 (6 bases). This clonotype was sampled from a boy under two years old with Wiskott-Aldrich syndrome, due to receive a stem cell transplant. The CDR3 sequence is CASSQRTVRGANEKLFF. The CDR3 nucleotides read TGTGCCAGCAGCCAACGGACCGTCAGGGGAGCTAATGAAAAACTGTTTTTT.